This T cell receptor beta chain originates from a study of blood T cell repertoires in COVID-19 (dated by TCRdb to the early 2020s). Study-level background: Collaborator samples came from the United States, Italy and Spain and covered acute and convalescent phases of COVID-19. Deeply sampled blood TCRbeta repertoires from subjects exposed to, actively infected with, or recovered from COVID-19 were included in the dataset. HLA class I and class II types, where available, came from metadata supplied by the sample provider rather than from assay-based typing. The sample metadata nearly always contained a de-identified subject ID, COVID-19 status, age in years and sex. The samples were drawn from two sources: the first 160 participants of the ongoing ImmuneRACE study, and fewer than 1,500 subjects contributed by 6 global collaborators. The material from the prospective study consisted of cDNA or gDNA derived from T cells, B-cell-depleted T cells, or PBMCs. A freely available public database, intended as a resource for researchers studying the immune response to SARS-CoV-2, is where the repertoires were released. Study-level results and caveats: How much clinical and demographic metadata was included differed by source and by participant, and the metadata was provided uncurated.

Whole blood was collected in K2EDTA tubes by collaborating institutions according to the institutions' own protocols. For TCRbeta analysis, collaborators shipped samples in one of three forms: frozen whole blood, isolated PBMCs, or DNA extracted from either of those sample types. TCRbeta CDR3 regions were amplified from genomic DNA using the immunoSEQ Assay, a bias-controlled multiplex PCR. The paper's processing steps were these. Within the assay, amplification of reference gene primers was used to estimate how many nucleated cells each sample contained. To quantify the absolute abundance of each unique TCRbeta CDR3 rearrangement, sequence reads were collapsed and filtered. Productive Simpson clonality was computed per sample as the square root of Simpson's diversity index over productive rearrangements. In its TCRdb copy, this immuneACCESS table keeps in-frame sequences only and misses some clones. Where compared with another copy, unresolved V genes explain less than half of these, and the others have no known cause. V, J and clone size derive from that table, while D and trimming were established from the DNA sequence. In this sample the table shows over 50,000 clones, under 85% of which occur a single time. The ten largest account for roughly 6.7% of the sample.

A word on this clone: Its antigen is still unknown. Qualities for individual bases were not recorded, and no much larger clone is one base off.

V is pruned by 8 bases and J by 2 bases, leaving 6 bases of the junction without a gene match. The CDR3 covers 13 residues, taking in both the cysteine and the phenylalanine. Just CDR3 DNA is preserved here, 39 bases in frame from base 1. For CDR1 and CDR2, the germline V gene lists MNHEY and SVGAGI. Here the chain combines TRBV6-5 and TRBJ2-7; 7 central nucleotides agree with TRBD2. The sequenced material came from peripheral blood. This TCR derives from a woman aged 45-65 years with active or convalescent COVID-19. The nucleotides are TGTGCCAGCCTCCGGGACTACCCCTACGAGCAGTACTTC. Its protein reads: CASLRDYPYEQYF.